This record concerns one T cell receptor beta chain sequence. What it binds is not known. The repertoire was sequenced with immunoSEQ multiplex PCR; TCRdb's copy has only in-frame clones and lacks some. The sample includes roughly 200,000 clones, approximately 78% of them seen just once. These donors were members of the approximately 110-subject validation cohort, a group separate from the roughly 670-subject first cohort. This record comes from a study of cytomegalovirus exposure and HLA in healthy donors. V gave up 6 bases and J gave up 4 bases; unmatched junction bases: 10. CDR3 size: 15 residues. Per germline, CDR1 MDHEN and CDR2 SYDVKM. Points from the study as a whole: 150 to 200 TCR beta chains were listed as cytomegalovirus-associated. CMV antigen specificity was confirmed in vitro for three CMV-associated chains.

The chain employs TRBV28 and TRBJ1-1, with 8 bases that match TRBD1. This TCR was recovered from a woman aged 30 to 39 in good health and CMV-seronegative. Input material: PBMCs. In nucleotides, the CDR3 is TGTGCCAGCAGATATCCGGACAGGGTCGGCACTGAAGCTTTCTTT. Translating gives CASRYPDRVGTEAFF.